This T cell receptor beta chain is from a study of blood T cell repertoires in COVID-19 (dated by TCRdb to 2018 to 2021). About the full investigation: Samples covering the acute and convalescent phases of COVID-19 were provided by collaborators in the United States, Italy and Spain. The prospective study material was composed of cDNA or gDNA derived from T cells, B-cell-depleted T cells, or PBMCs. Subjects who had been exposed to COVID-19, were actively infected with it, or had recovered from it provided the deeply sampled blood TCRbeta repertoires that made up the dataset. A freely available public database, intended as a resource for researchers studying the immune response to SARS-CoV-2, is where the repertoires were released. Samples came from the ongoing ImmuneRACE study (first 160 participants) plus 1,254 subjects from 6 global collaborators. Nearly every sample came with metadata listing a de-identified subject ID, COVID-19 status, age in years and sex. Where available, HLA class I and class II types were obtained from metadata supplied by the sample provider rather than from assay-based typing.

Enrolling through a virtual design, the prospective study's participants ranged in age from roughly 18 to 89 years and lived across roughly 23 United States geographic areas. In the prospective study, participants were assigned to cohorts based on the clinical history participants reported in a screening survey and a study questionnaire. Each participant in the prospective study had whole blood, serum and a nasopharyngeal or oropharyngeal swab collected by mobile phlebotomists. Participants in the prospective study had the option to provide additional blood draws and questionnaires over an approximately 2-month period. Prospective study blood samples were shipped either frozen or at room temperature before DNA extraction. Findings and caveats that apply to the study as a whole: Clinical and demographic metadata were provided uncurated, with the amount varying by source and participant.

From the cysteine up to the phenylalanine, the CDR3 has a length of 13 residues. Left in the record is the CDR3 DNA by itself, 39 bases read in frame from the first base. V is shortened by 1 base, J by 7 bases, and the region joining them spans 8 bases. The germline V gene encodes CDR1 SGHDN and CDR2 FVKESK. TCRbeta CDR3 regions were amplified from genomic DNA by means of the immunoSEQ Assay, a bias-controlled multiplex PCR. Per the authors' processing: Nucleated cell counts per sample were estimated from amplification of reference gene primers within the assay. Sequence reads were collapsed and filtered to measure the absolute abundance of every unique TCRbeta CDR3 rearrangement. Productive Simpson clonality was computed per sample as the square root of Simpson's diversity index over productive rearrangements. Not all clones reach the TCRdb copy of this immuneACCESS table, which keeps in-frame sequences only. Checked studies attribute under half of the gap to unresolved V genes and leave the rest unexplained. The V and J calls and the clone size are those of that table, but D and trimming were determined from the DNA. The table for this sample lists about 200,000 clones; more than 75% of them were counted only once. About 6% of the sample comes from the top ten.

In regard to this clone: There is no known antigen for this receptor. No quality values exist for individual bases; no much larger clone is one base distant.

Sequencing was done on a sample of PBMCs or T cells enriched from blood (not recorded which). The chain is made from TRBV14 and TRBJ2-4, and possibly TRBD2, on 5 matching bases. This receptor was obtained from a man aged 35-49 years with acute COVID-19. The DNA reads as follows: TGTGCCAGCAGCCAAGGCGGGCATAACATTCAGTACTTC. It translates to CASSQGGHNIQYF.